Listed below are T cell receptor beta chains from one sample, sequenced in a study of blood T cell repertoires in COVID-19. The method was immunoSEQ multiplex PCR; TCRdb's version includes in-frame clones alone and lacks a portion of them. The data show 120,000 to 150,000 clones, with 80% to 90% seen just once and over 2.5% held by the top ten. The sequenced sample was peripheral blood. The source is a human donor with acute or convalescent COVID-19. The donor label of this sample is uncertain. Each CDR3 is given with its conserved first and last residue. A D gene is named only where the DNA matches it firmly. Clone size is stated in some rows and not others, as once, few, many or a class when expanded.

v_gene	len	abundance	j_gene	d_gene	CDR3aa	CDR3nt
TRBV2	16	-	TRBJ2-2	TRBD1	CASSETGGRNTGELFF	TGTGCCAGCAGCGAAACAGGGGGGAGGAACACCGGGGAGCTGTTTTTT
TRBV28	15	-	TRBJ1-5	-	CASSLVRYSNQPQHF	TGTGCCAGCAGTTTAGTCCGGTATAGCAATCAGCCCCAGCATTTT
TRBV7-3	14	-	TRBJ1-3	TRBD1	CASSQDRAGNTIYF	TGTGCCAGCAGCCAGGACAGGGCCGGAAACACCATATATTTT
TRBV7-3	13	-	TRBJ1-1	-	CASRLGLNTEAFF	TGTGCCAGCAGATTGGGGCTGAACACTGAAGCTTTCTTT
TRBV24-1	16	-	TRBJ1-4	TRBD1	CATSEQWDRTNEKLFF	TGTGCCACCAGTGAGCAATGGGACAGGACTAATGAAAAACTGTTTTTT
TRBV5-5	15	-	TRBJ2-1	TRBD2	CASSPAGAAYNEQFF	TGTGCCAGCAGCCCAGCGGGAGCTGCCTACAATGAGCAGTTCTTC
TRBV5-5	16	-	TRBJ2-5	-	CASSLVLGGPKETQYF	TGTGCCAGCAGCTTGGTTTTGGGGGGACCCAAAGAGACCCAGTACTTC
TRBV7-8	16	-	TRBJ2-7	TRBD1	CASSARQGWSSYEQYF	TGTGCCAGCAGCGCCCGACAGGGATGGAGCTCCTACGAGCAGTACTTC
TRBV24-1	15	-	TRBJ1-1	-	CATSDPTGLGTEAFF	TGTGCCACCAGTGATCCCACAGGTCTCGGCACTGAAGCTTTCTTT
TRBV28	16	-	TRBJ1-4	-	CASSTYTVSSNEKLFF	TGTGCCAGCAGTACATACACAGTGAGCTCTAATGAAAAACTGTTTTTT
TRBV7-6	15	-	TRBJ1-1	TRBD1	CASSFNTGGNTEAFF	TGTGCCAGCAGCTTTAATACAGGGGGGAACACTGAAGCTTTCTTT
TRBV7-9	14	-	TRBJ1-2	TRBD1	CASSLTTGAGGYTF	TGTGCCAGCAGTTTAACAACAGGGGCGGGCGGCTACACCTTC
TRBV6-2/TRBV6-3	13	once	TRBJ1-5	-	CASSSPGNQPQHF	TGTGCCAGCAGTTCACCGGGCAATCAGCCCCAGCATTTT
TRBV11-2	16	-	TRBJ1-2	TRBD1	CASSLGTGSPDYGYTF	TGTGCCAGCAGCTTAGGGACAGGGTCGCCGGACTATGGCTACACCTTC
TRBV13	15	-	TRBJ2-7	TRBD2	CASRHTGGGGSEQYF	TGTGCCAGCAGACACACGGGCGGGGGGGGATCGGAGCAGTACTTC
TRBV4-3	15	few	TRBJ2-3	TRBD2	CASSARLATTDTQYF	TGCGCCAGCAGCGCCCGACTAGCGACCACAGATACGCAGTATTTT
TRBV7-9	13	-	TRBJ1-1	TRBD1	CAAQGALNTEAFF	TGTGCTGCCCAGGGGGCTCTGAACACTGAAGCTTTCTTT
TRBV2	12	-	TRBJ1-4	-	CASSESTEKLFF	TGTGCCAGCAGTGAGTCCACAGAAAAACTGTTTTTT
TRBV15	14	once	TRBJ1-2	-	CATSRERRNYGYTF	TGTGCCACCAGCAGAGAACGGCGGAATTATGGCTACACCTTC
TRBV7-6	17	-	TRBJ2-7	TRBD1	CASSLMALTGSSHEQYF	TGTGCCAGCAGCTTAATGGCCTTGACAGGGAGTAGCCACGAGCAGTACTTC
TRBV13	18	-	TRBJ1-1	TRBD1	CASSSQSGTGDRWTEAFF	TGTGCCAGCAGCTCCCAATCCGGGACAGGGGATAGATGGACTGAAGCTTTCTTT
TRBV14	13	once	TRBJ2-1	TRBD1	CASSQNMRDSQFF	TGTGCCAGCAGCCAAAATATGAGGGACAGCCAGTTCTTC
TRBV28	14	-	TRBJ2-5	TRBD1	CASSQGTVQETQYF	TGTGCCAGCAGTCAGGGGACAGTCCAAGAGACCCAGTACTTC
TRBV2	15	-	TRBJ2-2	-	CASSDEALHTGELFF	TGTGCCAGCAGTGACGAAGCGTTGCACACCGGGGAGCTGTTTTTT
TRBV5-1	13	once	TRBJ2-2	-	CASSTQGTGELFF	TGCGCCAGCAGCACACAGGGAACCGGGGAGCTGTTTTTT
TRBV30	15	once	TRBJ1-2	TRBD1	CAWRRGRTGLDGYTF	TGTGCCTGGCGAAGGGGGCGGACAGGGCTAGATGGCTACACCTTC
TRBV6-6	15	once	TRBJ1-5	-	CASSYPGESNQPQHF	TGTGCCAGCAGTTACCCCGGGGAGAGCAATCAGCCCCAGCATTTT
TRBV6-1	12	-	TRBJ1-1	-	CASSERGVEAFF	TGTGCCAGCAGTGAACGGGGGGTTGAAGCTTTCTTT
TRBV7-6	13	-	TRBJ1-6	-	CASQGGPNSPLHF	TGTGCCAGTCAGGGCGGACCCAATTCACCCCTCCACTTT
TRBV13	14	-	TRBJ2-5	TRBD1	CASSLVGTGGSQYF	TGTGCCAGCAGCTTAGTCGGAACAGGGGGCAGCCAGTACTTC
TRBV5-4	15	-	TRBJ2-3	TRBD2	CASSLSPSGADTQYF	TGTGCCAGCAGCTTGTCGCCTAGCGGGGCAGATACGCAGTATTTT
TRBV28	15	-	TRBJ1-1	-	CASRSSQALNTEAFF	TGTGCCAGCAGGTCATCGCAAGCATTAAACACTGAAGCTTTCTTT